The clone carrying this TCR beta chain turned up a few times. What it binds is not known. The single heparinised draw taken from each donor contained roughly 100 mL of blood on average. This specimen belongs to a study of beta chain features in type 1 diabetes. Background on the study: Patients did not differ from healthy donors in age, gender or cell yield. Study results and limitations: Patients with Type 1 diabetes showed moderately but significantly shorter TCRB CDR3s in all four CD4+ subsets. Unsettled here was the matter of whether HLA type influences TCRB rearrangement.

CDR3 length: 12 amino acids. Looked up from germline, CDR1 is SNHLY and CDR2 is FYNNEI. V lost 6 bases to trimming and J lost 7 bases, with 12 bases between them. Expressed TCRB transcripts were sequenced after all isolated RNA was converted to cDNA. Assay: immunoSEQ multiplex PCR; the TCRdb copy retains only in-frame clones and omits some. The sample yields 250,000 to 300,000 clones, roughly an eighth seen once. Sequencing input: naive CD4+ T cells from blood. This rearrangement joins TRBV2 to TRBJ2-5, with D tentatively TRBD2 (5 bases). The receptor was derived from a man between 25 and 39 years old with type 1 diabetes. The CDR3 coding sequence is TGTGCCAGCAGCCCGGGATCGGGGACCCAGTACTTC. It encodes CASSPGSGTQYF. The whole variable domain, remainder taken from reference TRBV2 and TRBJ2-5, is EPEVTQTPSHQVTQMGQEVILRCVPISNHLYFYWYRQILGQKVEFLVSFYNNEISEKSEIFDDQFSVERPDGSNFTLKIRSTKLEDSAMYFCASSPGSGTQYFGPGTRLLVL.